Given below is one T cell receptor (beta chain) in context. Its specificity is unknown. The data stem from a study of PD-1 blockade in classical Hodgkin lymphoma. Autologous stem cell transplantation was followed by relapse in every patient, and brentuximab vedotin exposure varied. General study results and limits: Why the repertoires differ is still unclear, perhaps disease activity or prior therapy.

The germline V gene encodes CDR1 SGHNT and CDR2 YYREEE (reference sequence). This CDR3 is 15 amino acids long. The junction had 2 bases not matched to a gene; V was cut back by 2 bases and J by 1 base. Profiled with immunoSEQ multiplex PCR; TCRdb holds only in-frame clones, not every one. Of about 110,000 clones in the sample, roughly 87% were seen once. The specimen comprised peripheral blood mononuclear cells (PBMCs), sampled before the second cycle of nivolumab. The chain employs TRBV5-4 and TRBJ2-1, with 8 bases lining up with TRBD2. The sequence was obtained from a human donor with classical Hodgkin lymphoma. CDR3 coding DNA: TGTGCCAGCAGCTTAGTAGCGGGATCCTACAATGAGCAGTTCTTC. It encodes CASSLVAGSYNEQFF.